The 19 T cell receptor beta chains presented below share a single source sample, sequenced in a study of CD8 T cells in ankylosing spondylitis. One entry per CDR3 protein, called by TCRdb with MiXCR from the 5' RACE reads. The sample records under 300,000 distinct CDR3 sequences, about 10% being singletons. Sequencing was carried out using blood, either unsorted or a sorted T cell fraction (not recorded which). Every receptor here comes from a male donor with ankylosing spondylitis or in good health (not recorded which).

This clonotype was seen at least ten times. The V and J genes are TRBV15 and TRBJ2-2, with D perhaps TRBD2 (6 bases). The CDR3 has 14 amino acids. Trimming pared 0 bases from V and 7 bases from J, leaving 9 bases between. Germline CDR1 is LNHNV and CDR2 is YYDKDF (reference sequence). The CDR3 protein is CATSRDLEGGELFF. The CDR3 DNA sequence: TGTGCCACCAGCAGAGATCTGGAGGGCGGGGAGCTGTTTTTT.

This clonotype was detected many times. The J gene is TRBJ2-3, the V gene TRBV2; the D gene is possibly TRBD1 (6 bases). The CDR3 spans 15 residues. V lost 4 bases, J lost 4 bases, and 15 bases lay in between. CDR1 is SNHLY, CDR2 FYNNEI, per germline. DNA of the CDR3: TGTGCCAGCAGTGGCGGACAGCCTCGGGCAGATACGCAGTATTTT. Translation gives CASSGGQPRADTQYF. The full variable domain, completed using reference TRBV2 and TRBJ2-3, is EPEVTQTPSHQVTQMGQEVILRCVPISNHLYFYWYRQILGQKVEFLVSFYNNEISEKSEIFDDQFSVERPDGSNFTLKIRSTKLEDSAMYFCASSGGQPRADTQYFGPGTRLTVL.

The rearrangement joins TRBV29-1 to TRBJ1-1; D gene uncertain. Deletions cut 2 bases from V and 4 bases from J, with 8 bases between. The CDR3 sequence is 12 residues long. Per the germline V gene, CDR1 is SQVTM and CDR2 is ANQGSEA. CDR3 DNA: TGCAGCGTTGAACTGTCAGGCACTGAAGCTTTCTTT. It encodes CSVELSGTEAFF.

There are many counts of this clonotype. The V gene is TRBV6-5, the J gene TRBJ2-3, with TRBD2 as a possible D gene (6 bases). The ends were cut back, 0 bases at V and 5 bases at J, with 18 bases in the middle. Per germline, CDR1 MNHEY and CDR2 SVGAGI. The CDR3 is made up of 17 amino acids. The CDR3 DNA reads TGTGCCAGCAGTTACTCGCTCCTTTCGGGGGTCCAAGATACGCAGTATTTT. This gives the protein CASSYSLLSGVQDTQYF.

This clonotype has a count of ten or more. The rearrangement joins TRBV5-1 to TRBJ1-1; D uncertain. Germline values: CDR1 SGHRS, CDR2 YFSETQ. Trimming stripped 0 bases from V and 4 bases from J, with 16 bases between. The CDR3 is 16 residues long. As DNA, the CDR3 is TGCGCCAGCAGCTTGGACGGAGACATTCCGGCCACTGAAGCTTTCTTT. This encodes CASSLDGDIPATEAFF.

This clonotype showed up many times. The J gene is TRBJ2-5, the V gene TRBV25-1; 8 bases match TRBD1. The CDR3 contains 14 residues. CDR1 is MGHDK and CDR2 is SYGVNS in the germline V gene. The V and J ends lost 3 bases and 3 bases, in that order; junction bases with no gene match: 3. CDR3 DNA: TGTGCCAGCAGTGATAAGACAGGGGAAGAGACCCAGTACTTC. It is translated as CASSDKTGEETQYF. Together with reference TRBV25-1 and TRBJ2-5, the CDR3 gives the full variable domain: EADIYQTPRYLVIGTGKKITLECSQTMGHDKMYWYQQDPGMELHLIHYSYGVNSTEKGDLSSESTVSRIRTEHFPLTLESARPSHTSQYLCASSDKTGEETQYFGPGTRLLVL.

This clonotype was seen ten or more times. The genes are TRBV7-9 and TRBJ1-1, with TRBD1 as a possible D gene (5 bases). V was shortened by 3 bases and J by 10 bases, with 12 bases between the two germline ends. The CDR3 length is 12 residues. CDR1 is SEHNR and CDR2 is FQNEAQ in the germline V gene (reference sequence). CDR3 protein: CASSLGGTRAFF. The CDR3, as DNA: TGTGCCAGCAGCTTGGGCGGGACGAGAGCTTTCTTT.

This chain uses TRBV7-9 with TRBJ1-4; D perhaps matches TRBD1 (6 bases). V was trimmed by 0 bases and J by 8 bases, leaving 10 bases between them. CDR1 and CDR2 (germline): SEHNR, FQNEAQ (reference sequence). CDR3 length equals 14 residues. CDR3 in amino acids: CASSLARGTEKLFF. The DNA of the CDR3 is TGTGCCAGCAGCTTAGCGCGCGGGACAGAAAAACTGTTTTTT.

V and J are TRBV6-1 and TRBJ2-7, with D perhaps matching TRBD1 (5 bases). There are 15 residues in the CDR3. Germline loops: CDR1 MNHNS, CDR2 SASEGT. V was cut by 0 bases and J by 0 bases, with 9 bases left in between. This CDR3 is CASSEAPDSSYEQYF. As DNA, the CDR3 is TGTGCCAGCAGTGAAGCGCCAGACAGCTCCTACGAGCAGTACTTC.

This clonotype was observed many times. The V gene is TRBV5-1, the J gene TRBJ2-1; 8 bases align to TRBD2. The CDR3 contains 17 residues. The V gene end was trimmed by 6 bases and the J gene end by 0 bases; junction bases not matched to a gene: 11. Per the germline V gene, CDR1 is SGHRS and CDR2 is YFSETQ. CDR3 DNA sequence: TGCGCCAGCAACGGCGGGGGGCCTCTAAGCTCCTACAATGAGCAGTTCTTC. It yields the protein CASNGGGPLSSYNEQFF.

The table lists this clonotype with many counts. V is TRBV10-3 and J is TRBJ2-5; possibly TRBD2 for D (7 bases). Trimming shortened V by 7 bases and J by 3 bases, and 9 bases separated the two germline ends. Germline V lookup: CDR1 ENHRY, CDR2 SYGVKD. The CDR3 totals 12 residues. The CDR3 DNA reads TGTGCCATCAAGGGGGGGGAAGAGACCCAGTACTTC. This codes for CAIKGGEETQYF.

This clonotype was seen ten or more times. The chain employs TRBV4-1 and TRBJ2-2; perhaps TRBD2 as D (5 bases). In germline, CDR1 is MGHRA, CDR2 YSYEKL. The CDR3 has 17 amino acids. The V gene lost 3 bases and the J gene lost 1 base, with 15 bases spanning the gap. The CDR3 DNA sequence: TGCGCCAGCAGCCAGCTACTTGGCCGGGGGAACACCGGGGAGCTGTTTTTT. This sequence encodes CASSQLLGRGNTGELFF.

The sample holds a few counts of this clonotype. The rearrangement joins TRBV6-1 to TRBJ1-1; tentatively, D is TRBD1 (6 bases). V lost 4 bases and J lost 1, with 13 bases in between. Germline lookup yields CDR1 MNHNS and CDR2 SASEGT. The CDR3 sequence is 15 residues long. This chain's CDR3 is CASSAYRVWNTEAFF. The DNA of the CDR3 is TGTGCCAGCAGTGCCTACAGGGTGTGGAACACTGAAGCTTTCTTT.

This clonotype has a count of ten or more. The genes are TRBV3-1 and TRBJ1-4; D remains unclear. Looked up from germline, CDR1 is LGHDT and CDR2 is YNNKEL (reference sequence). V was cut by 4 bases and J by 8 bases, with 17 bases left in between. This CDR3 contains 15 residues. The CDR3 region has the DNA TGTGCCAGCAGCCTCCAGACACCCGGGGAGGAAAAACTGTTTTTT. It yields the protein CASSLQTPGEEKLFF.

This clonotype has just a few counts. The V call is TRBV6-2 or TRBV6-3, the J call TRBJ2-5; D unclear. The CDR3 totals 14 residues. CDR1 is MNHEY, CDR2 SVGEGT, per germline. V was clipped by 7 bases and J by 5 bases, with 17 bases between them. CDR3 sequence reads: CASMRTDAGETQYF. The CDR3 nucleotides are TGTGCCAGCATGCGGACGGATGCCGGGGAGACCCAGTACTTC.

This clonotype has just a few counts. The chain joins TRBV5-1 to TRBJ1-6; D may be TRBD1 (6 bases). The CDR3 totals 14 residues. The V end lost 8 bases, the J end lost 8 bases, and 17 bases lay between the germline ends. In germline, CDR1 is SGHRS, CDR2 YFSETQ. The CDR3 loop is CARPRGGSYSPLHF. CDR3 nucleotide sequence: TGCGCCAGACCCCGGGGGGGCTCGTATTCACCCCTCCACTTT.

This clonotype appeared many times. The V call is TRBV4-1, the J call TRBJ2-5, with D hard to call. Germline-derived CDR1 and CDR2 are MGHRA and YSYEKL. The CDR3 extends over 15 amino acids. Trimming pared 4 bases from V and 5 bases from J, leaving 17 bases between. CDR3 nucleotide sequence: TGCGCCAGCAGCCCCAGAGAGGAGAAATGGGAGACCCAGTACTTC. It specifies CASSPREEKWETQYF.

This clonotype came up many times. J is TRBJ2-7 and V is TRBV30; 7 bases are a match to TRBD2. This CDR3 is built from 14 residues. Germline V CDR1 and CDR2: GTSNPN, SVGIG (reference sequence). Trimming took 4 bases from V and 0 from J; bases not matched to a gene: 6. The CDR3 coding sequence is TGTGCCTGGACCCACGGGGGGTCCTCCTACGAGCAGTACTTC. It specifies CAWTHGGSSYEQYF.

The table lists this clonotype with many counts. CDR3 bases: TGTGCCACCAGTGGGAGTACCGGGGAGCTGTTTTTT. As protein: CATSGSTGELFF. The chain employs TRBV24-1 and TRBJ2-2; the D is unclear. CDR3 length: 12 amino acids. The V end was cut by 5 bases, the J end by 5 bases, with 5 bases between. Germline CDR1 is KGHDR and CDR2 is SFDVKD.